Listed here are 23 T cell receptor beta chains from one sample, sequenced in a study of T cell changes during pregnancy in multiple sclerosis. This table comes from immunoSEQ multiplex PCR, and its TCRdb copy is limited to in-frame clones, with some not included. Of about 49,000 clones detected, nearly 90% appear once; the ten largest clones hold approximately 5%. Here the sequenced sample was peripheral blood, taken after pregnancy. The receptor source for this set is a female donor in good health, enrolled as a control in a pregnancy study.

This chain links TRBV7-6 with TRBJ1-3; maybe TRBD1 (6 bases). Germline CDR1 is SGHVS and CDR2 is FNYEAQ. The CDR3 runs to 15 residues. Deletions cut 0 bases from V and 0 bases from J, with 6 bases between. CDR3 residues: CASSLADSSGNTIYF. CDR3 bases: TGTGCCAGCAGCTTAGCGGACAGCTCTGGAAACACCATATATTTT. Full variable domain (remainder filled in from reference TRBV7-6 and TRBJ1-3): GAGVSQSPRYKVTKRGQDVALRCDPISGHVSLYWYRQALGQGPEFLTYFNYEAQQDKSGLPNDRFSAERPEGSISTLTIQRTEQRDSAMYRCASSLADSSGNTIYFGEGSWLTVV.

This clone was counted between two and nine times. The V call is TRBV27, the J call TRBJ2-6; 8 nucleotides line up with TRBD2. Per germline, CDR1 MNHEY and CDR2 SMNVEV (reference sequence). Trimming took 6 bases from V and 0 from J; bases not matched to a gene: 13. CDR3 size: 19 residues. The CDR3 bases are TGTGCCAGCAGCTTAGGGGGGGGCGGGGGGAACTCTGGGGCCAACGTCCTGACTTTC. Amino acid sequence: CASSLGGGGGNSGANVLTF.

The J gene is TRBJ2-3, the V gene TRBV2; 7 bases map to TRBD2. Germline values: CDR1 SNHLY, CDR2 FYNNEI. Trimming took 3 bases from V and 1 from J; bases not matched to a gene: 1. This CDR3 spans 14 amino acids. CDR3 protein: CASSESGGTDTQYF. The CDR3 DNA follows: TGTGCCAGCAGTGAGAGCGGGGGCACAGATACGCAGTATTTT.

J is TRBJ2-5 and V is TRBV7-2; 8 bases fit TRBD2. The J call is doubtful: the DNA matches TRBJ2-7 better. Per germline, CDR1 SGHTA and CDR2 FQGNSA. This CDR3 has 15 amino acids. As DNA, the CDR3 is TGTGCCAGCAGTTTGGGGACTAGGGGGAGAGGCGAGCAGTACTTC. It is translated as CASSLGTRGRGEQYF.

V gene TRBV7-3 combines with J gene TRBJ1-1; D is possibly TRBD1 (5 bases). The length of the CDR3 is 13 residues. Trimming removed 6 bases from V and 5 bases from J, with 13 bases in between. Germline assignment: CDR1 SGHTA and CDR2 FQGTGA. The CDR3 region is CASSYQGGTEAFF. As DNA, the CDR3 is TGTGCCAGCAGTTACCAGGGAGGGACTGAAGCTTTCTTT. Full variable domain (remainder filled in from reference TRBV7-3 and TRBJ1-1): GAGVSQTPSNKVTEKGKYVELRCDPISGHTALYWYRQSLGQGPEFLIYFQGTGAADDSGLPNDRFFAVRPEGSVSTLKIQRTERGDSAVYLCASSYQGGTEAFFGQGTRLTVV.

The CDR3: CASSLVTSEETQYF. As DNA, the CDR3 is TGTGCCAGCAGCTTAGTCACTAGCGAAGAGACCCAGTACTTC. The chain joins TRBV7-9 to TRBJ2-5, with 7 bases that match TRBD2. J was trimmed by 3 bases and V by 1 base; bases with no gene match: 2. Germline-derived CDR1 and CDR2 are SEHNR and FQNEAQ (reference sequence). This CDR3 is built from 14 residues.

CDR3 nucleotides: TGCGCCAGCAGCCCAGGACAGGGGAGGGATGGCTACACCTTC. Protein sequence: CASSPGQGRDGYTF. V is TRBV5-1 and J is TRBJ1-2; 9 bases are shared with TRBD1. In germline, CDR1 is SGHRS, CDR2 YFSETQ. V was pared by 4 bases and J by 6 bases, with 7 bases of the junction left unmatched. The CDR3 is made up of 14 amino acids.

V and J are TRBV9 and TRBJ1-2; no definite D call. Germline loops: CDR1 SGDLS, CDR2 YYNGEE. V lost 3 bases to trimming and J lost 0 bases, with 15 bases between them. The CDR3 runs 16 residues. This chain's CDR3 is CASSAPSGNANYGYTF. CDR3 nucleotides: TGTGCCAGCAGCGCCCCATCAGGTAACGCTAACTATGGCTACACCTTC.

The chain recombines TRBV15 with TRBJ1-2; 10 nucleotides align to TRBD1. Germline CDR1 reads LNHNV; CDR2 reads YYDKDF (reference sequence). The CDR3 length is 15 residues. J gave up 7 bases and V 1 base, and 6 bases lay outside the gene matches. The CDR3 sequence: CATSRGGDRGVGYTF. The CDR3 nucleotides are TGTGCCACCAGCAGAGGAGGGGACAGGGGAGTTGGCTACACCTTC. The variable domain in full, completed from reference TRBV15 and TRBJ1-2, reads DAMVIQNPRYQVTQFGKPVTLSCSQTLNHNVMYWYQQKSSQAPKLLFHYYDKDFNNEADTPDNFQSRRPNTSFCFLDIRSPGLGDTAMYLCATSRGGDRGVGYTFGSGTRLTVV.

This chain connects TRBV5-1 to TRBJ2-5; 11 bases are shared with TRBD2. After removal of 1 base from V and 3 bases from J, the junction contained 5 bases not matched to a gene. Germline loops: CDR1 SGHRS, CDR2 YFSETQ. The CDR3 extends over 16 amino acids. This CDR3 reads CASSLSGTSGKETQYF. The CDR3 DNA reads as TGCGCCAGCAGCTTGTCCGGGACTAGCGGCAAAGAGACCCAGTACTTC.

A word on this clone: A junction boundary mismatches the germline segment, possibly from a read error. The chain employs TRBV5-6 and TRBJ2-1; possible D gene TRBD2, 5 bases. The germline gives CDR1 SGHDT, CDR2 YYEEEE. The CDR3 is made up of 16 amino acids. The CDR3 DNA reads TGTGCCAGCAGCTTGGGGTACCTCGGAGGACGCATGGAGCAGCTCTTC. Protein sequence: CASSLGYLGGRMEQLF.

The CDR3 bases are TGTGCCAGCAGCTCCGGGACAGCCGCCATATACCTCCACTTT. Translating it yields CASSSGTAAIYLHF. V gene TRBV5-4 combines with J gene TRBJ1-6; 7 nucleotides line up with TRBD1. Germline lookup yields CDR1 SGHNT and CDR2 YYREEE (reference sequence). The CDR3 is made up of 14 amino acids. V trimming: 3 bases; J trimming: 15 bases; junction bases outside the gene matches: 12.

This clone was picked up one time. The V call is TRBV6-5, the J call TRBJ2-4; perhaps TRBD1 as D (5 bases). Trimming pared 2 bases from V and 9 bases from J, leaving 11 bases between. This CDR3 region has 13 residues. Germline CDR1 and CDR2: MNHEY and SVGAGI. The DNA for the CDR3 is TGTGCCAGCAGTTACGGGCAGGGCGGCATTCAGTACTTC. Translated, it gives CASSYGQGGIQYF.

This clone was picked up one time. V is TRBV29-1 and J is TRBJ2-7; 11 bases match TRBD1. V dropped 6 bases and J dropped 3; count of bases not matched to a gene: 4. The CDR3 sequence is 13 residues long. CDR1 is SQVTM, CDR2 ANQGSEA, per germline. The CDR3 DNA reads TGCAGCGTCCCGGGACAGGGGGTCTACGAGCAGTACTTC. It codes for CSVPGQGVYEQYF.

The chain recombines TRBV5-1 with TRBJ1-6; 8 nucleotides match TRBD1. V shed 0 bases and J 8 bases; nucleotides not matched to a gene: 13. Germline V gene lookup returns CDR1 SGHRS and CDR2 YFSETQ. The CDR3 runs to 18 residues. The DNA for the CDR3 is TGCGCCAGCAGCTTGGGGCCAGGGGGACAGGCATTAGATTCACCCCTCCACTTT. It codes for CASSLGPGGQALDSPLHF.

The chain carries TRBV7-8 and TRBJ2-3; 11 bases are shared with TRBD2. Germline CDR1 SGHVS, CDR2 FQNEAQ. V lost 1 base to trimming and J lost 4 bases; unmatched junction nucleotides: 4. The CDR3 contains 16 residues. CDR3 bases: TGTGCCAGCAGCTTAGTAGCGGGGGGGCAGTCAGATACGCAGTATTTT. Its protein product is CASSLVAGGQSDTQYF.

This CDR3 is CASSSGLAGGGNEQFF. The CDR3 nucleotides read TGTGCCAGCAGCTCGGGACTAGCGGGAGGTGGCAATGAGCAGTTCTTC. The rearrangement links TRBV7-3 to TRBJ2-1; 15 bases agree with TRBD2. V gave up 4 bases and J gave up 6 bases; unmatched junction bases: 4. The CDR3 spans 16 residues. The germline V gene has CDR1 SGHTA and CDR2 FQGTGA.

The chain employs TRBV4-1 and TRBJ2-3, with unresolved D. Germline lookup yields CDR1 MGHRA and CDR2 YSYEKL. The CDR3 is made up of 14 amino acids. With 4 bases removed from V and 4 bases from J, the gap between germline ends came to 12 bases. Written as DNA, the CDR3 is TGCGCCAGCAGCCCCCACCCAGATCCAGATACGCAGTATTTT. It specifies CASSPHPDPDTQYF.

The CDR3 DNA reads as TGTGCCAGCAGCTACGACAGGGGGATGAACACTGAAGCTTTCTTT. Its translation is CASSYDRGMNTEAFF. The chain combines TRBV5-4 with TRBJ1-1; the match to TRBD1 covers 9 bases. The V and J ends lost 3 bases and 0 bases, in that order; junction bases with no gene match: 3. This CDR3 region has 15 residues. Germline V gene lookup returns CDR1 SGHNT and CDR2 YYREEE (reference sequence).

This chain connects TRBV7-2 to TRBJ2-7; 9 bases are a match to TRBD1. Per germline, CDR1 SGHTA and CDR2 FQGNSA. This CDR3 has 18 residues. Unmatched junction bases numbered 15, after V lost 4 bases and J lost 2 bases. The DNA of the CDR3 is TGTGCCAGCAGCTATAAGGCCGGGCCCGGGACAGGGCCCTACGAGCAGTACTTC. As protein: CASSYKAGPGTGPYEQYF.

Comment on this clone: One end of the junction varies from germline; a read error may be responsible. V gene TRBV7-7 combines with J gene TRBJ2-5, with a possible D match to TRBD2 (6 bases). Germline-derived CDR1 and CDR2 are SSHAT and FNYEAQ (reference sequence). This CDR3 region has 14 residues. The CDR3 spells CASSLDGSGKTQYF. DNA of the CDR3: TGTGCTAGCAGCTTAGACGGGAGCGGAAAGACCCAGTACTTC.

This clone was observed a single time. This chain links TRBV7-2 with TRBJ2-1; D might be TRBD1 (6 bases). Germline lookup yields CDR1 SGHTA and CDR2 FQGNSA. V was shortened by 1 base and J by 7 bases, with 17 bases between the two germline ends. CDR3 size: 16 residues. The CDR3 nucleotides read TGTGCCAGCAGCTTAGAGGTGGGGGCCGTGAAGAATGAGCAGTTCTTC. It specifies CASSLEVGAVKNEQFF.

The rearrangement links TRBV25-1 to TRBJ2-7; D possibly corresponds to TRBD1 (6 bases). CDR3 length equals 13 residues. Germline CDR1 MGHDK, CDR2 SYGVNS. V was shortened by 2 bases and J by 6 bases, with 11 bases between the two germline ends. As DNA, the CDR3 is TGTGCCAGCAGTGAAGTAACAGGGAGCGAGCAGTACTTC. Its protein product is CASSEVTGSEQYF.